A single T cell receptor (beta chain) is shown here with its context. The length of the CDR3 is 12 residues. V was shortened by 0 bases and J by 12 bases, with 9 bases between the two germline ends. In the source study's methods: Counts of nucleated cells, estimated from reference gene primer amplification, were obtained. Produced via immunoSEQ multiplex PCR; TCRdb's table is partial and in-frame only. That table gives V, J and clone size, and the DNA gave D and trimming. Of roughly 140,000 clones in the sample, approximately 88% were seen once. This sample was taken from a study of blood T cell repertoires in COVID-19. Study at large: The origin of the acute and convalescent COVID-19 samples was the United States, Italy and Spain. Nucleic acid was either cDNA or gDNA, and it came from T cells, B-cell-depleted T cells, or PBMCs.

Sample: peripheral blood. The V gene is TRBV12-3 or TRBV12-4, the J gene TRBJ2-1; possible D gene TRBD1, 5 bases. The TCR sequence derives from a human donor in a cohort sampled during active COVID-19. The CDR3 sequence is CASSLAGQWQFF. In DNA, the CDR3 is TGTGCCAGCAGTTTAGCGGGGCAGTGGCAGTTCTTC.